The rows below give T cell receptor beta chains drawn from one sample of a study of response to subunit inactivated influenza vaccine. TCRdb itself ran the RT-PCR reads through MiXCR, one entry per CDR3 protein. This sample yields more than 700,000 distinct CDR3 sequences, of which 21% are seen a single time; roughly a tenth belongs to the top ten. The sequenced sample was PBMCs from blood, obtained roughly 5 days after vaccination. The receptor set was obtained from a man aged 45-60 years who received an inactivated influenza vaccine. The CDR3 runs from the conserved cysteine through the conserved F or W. Fields, in order: CDR3 protein, CDR3 DNA, clone size, D gene, V gene, J gene. D genes are given only for firm matches. Not every row has a clone size; where given, it reads once, few, many or a size class.

CSVGSGGELFF	TGCAGCGTTGGATCTGGCGGGGAGCTGTTTTTT	-	-	TRBV29-1	TRBJ2-2
CSASRPPFKQPQHF	TGCAGTGCTAGCAGGCCCCCTTTCAAACAGCCCCAGCATTTT	-	-	TRBV20-1	TRBJ1-5
CASDPGAGELFF	TGCGCCAGCGACCCCGGAGCCGGGGAGCTGTTTTTT	-	-	TRBV5-1	TRBJ2-2
CSGGGGTGYYNEQFF	TGCAGCGGTGGGGGAGGGACAGGATATTACAATGAGCAGTTCTTC	-	-	TRBV29-1	TRBJ2-1
CASSQGPGGGEQYF	TGTGCCAGCAGTCAGGGACCCGGGGGAGGCGAGCAGTACTTC	few	-	TRBV12-3/TRBV12-4	TRBJ2-7
CASKAGVGTDTQYF	TGCGCCAGCAAGGCAGGGGTGGGCACAGATACGCAGTATTTT	-	-	TRBV4-1	TRBJ2-3
CANDEGPRGIIYF	TGTGCCAACGACGAGGGACCCCGGGGGATCATATATTTT	-	-	TRBV5-6	TRBJ1-3
CSARAWDSLNSPLHF	TGCAGTGCTAGAGCCTGGGACAGTCTTAATTCACCCCTCCACTTT	-	TRBD1	TRBV20-1	TRBJ1-6
CATSGTRVGEQFF	TGTGCCACCAGCGGGACTAGGGTCGGTGAGCAGTTCTTC	-	TRBD2	TRBV15	TRBJ2-1
CASRDSLTGELFF	TGCGCCAGCCGGGACAGCCTAACCGGGGAGCTGTTTTTT	-	TRBD1	TRBV5-1	TRBJ2-2
CASSLDPQRETQYF	TGTGCCAGCAGCTTAGATCCCCAGCGGGAGACCCAGTACTTC	few	-	TRBV11-3	TRBJ2-5
CASSLGYRSTNEKLFF	TGTGCCAGCAGCTTAGGGTACCGATCAACTAATGAAAAACTGTTTTTT	-	-	TRBV7-8	TRBJ1-4
CASSLDPGIYGYTF	TGTGCCAGCAGTTTAGACCCAGGGATCTATGGCTACACCTTC	-	-	TRBV12-3/TRBV12-4	TRBJ1-2
CASNTPLNEQFF	TGTGCCAGCAATACCCCCCTCAATGAGCAGTTCTTC	-	-	TRBV28	TRBJ2-1
CSVAPSRETQYF	TGCAGCGTGGCCCCTTCCAGAGAGACCCAGTACTTC	few	-	TRBV29-1	TRBJ2-5
CASSHRDRAPMNTEAFF	TGTGCCAGCAGTCACCGGGACAGGGCCCCTATGAACACTGAAGCTTTCTTT	-	TRBD1	TRBV12-3/TRBV12-4	TRBJ1-1
CASSDSRGTETQYF	TGCGCCAGCAGCGACAGCAGGGGTACAGAGACCCAGTACTTC	-	-	TRBV5-1	TRBJ2-5
CASQFSGTRDTDTQYF	TGTGCCAGCCAATTCTCCGGGACTAGGGACACAGATACGCAGTATTTT	few	TRBD2	TRBV12-3/TRBV12-4	TRBJ2-3
CASSLAWRGGGDEQYF	TGTGCCAGCAGCTTAGCCTGGCGGGGAGGCGGGGACGAGCAGTACTTC	few	-	TRBV11-2	TRBJ2-7
CASSLYSYGYTF	TGTGCCAGCAGCTTATACAGCTATGGCTACACCTTC	few	-	TRBV7-2	TRBJ1-2
CASSSGLRSGANVLTF	TGCGCCAGCAGCTCAGGACTGCGCTCTGGGGCCAACGTCCTGACTTTC	-	-	TRBV5-1	TRBJ2-6
CASSLVQGASNEQFF	TGCGCCAGCAGCTTGGTCCAGGGGGCGTCCAATGAGCAGTTCTTC	few	TRBD1	TRBV5-1	TRBJ2-1
CAISDGGGPDTQYF	TGTGCCATCAGTGACGGGGGAGGGCCGGATACGCAGTATTTT	few	TRBD2	TRBV10-3	TRBJ2-3
CAISVGREYNEQFF	TGTGCCATCAGTGTCGGCAGGGAATACAATGAGCAGTTCTTC	-	-	TRBV10-3	TRBJ2-1
CAISDPDYLAGSTDTQYF	TGTGCCATCAGTGACCCCGACTATTTAGCGGGTAGCACAGATACGCAGTATTTT	few	TRBD2	TRBV10-3	TRBJ2-3
CASSHRQVNEQFF	TGTGCCAGCAGTCATCGACAGGTGAATGAGCAGTTCTTC	-	-	TRBV11-3	TRBJ2-1
CASSEAVGQGANVLTF	TGTGCCAGCAGTGAAGCGGTTGGGCAGGGGGCCAACGTCCTGACTTTC	-	-	TRBV2	TRBJ2-6
CASSFGRAIQPQHF	TGTGCCAGCAGTTTCGGGCGAGCGATTCAGCCCCAGCATTTT	few	-	TRBV12-3/TRBV12-4	TRBJ1-5
CASSVTETYEQYF	TGTGCCAGCAGTGTCACCGAAACCTACGAGCAGTACTTC	few	-	TRBV27	TRBJ2-7
CASSQEGRGTQPQHF	TGCGCCAGCAGCCAAGAGGGGAGGGGAACTCAGCCCCAGCATTTT	few	-	TRBV4-1	TRBJ1-5
CASSYLDPRGIQYF	TGTGCCAGCAGTTATTTGGACCCTAGGGGGATTCAGTACTTC	-	-	TRBV6-2/TRBV6-3	TRBJ2-4
CASSFKFYSGGALDEQFF	TGCGCCAGCAGCTTCAAATTTTATAGCGGGGGGGCCTTGGATGAGCAGTTCTTC	many	TRBD2	TRBV5-1	TRBJ2-1
CASSWTGGEKLFF	TGCGCCAGCAGCTGGACAGGAGGTGAAAAACTGTTTTTT	few	TRBD1	TRBV5-1	TRBJ1-4
CATSDGGGRETQYF	TGTGCCACCAGTGATGGAGGGGGCCGCGAGACCCAGTACTTC	-	-	TRBV24-1	TRBJ2-5
CAISPGSRSYEQYF	TGTGCCATCAGCCCCGGGTCGCGCTCCTACGAGCAGTACTTC	-	-	TRBV10-3	TRBJ2-7
CASSPRRGTQYF	TGTGCCAGCAGTCCCAGAAGAGGGACCCAGTACTTC	-	-	TRBV2	TRBJ2-5
CASSQLGNEQYF	TGTGCCAGCAGCCAGCTGGGGAACGAGCAGTACTTC	-	-	TRBV3-1	TRBJ2-7
CASREGTGGTDTQYF	TGCGCCAGCAGGGAAGGGACAGGGGGCACAGATACGCAGTATTTT	few	TRBD1	TRBV10-2	TRBJ2-3
CASSLVPRTGDTQYF	TGTGCCAGCAGCTTAGTTCCAAGAACCGGCGATACGCAGTATTTT	-	-	TRBV11-2	TRBJ2-3
CASGPRGGSTDTQYF	TGTGCCAGCGGACCACGGGGAGGGAGCACAGATACGCAGTATTTT	-	TRBD2	TRBV7-9	TRBJ2-3
CASSQVGYRGGETQYF	TGCGCCAGCAGCCAAGTAGGGTACAGGGGTGGAGAGACCCAGTACTTC	few	TRBD1	TRBV4-1	TRBJ2-5
CASSDPGLLNTEAFF	TGCGCCAGCAGTGATCCGGGACTGTTGAACACTGAAGCTTTCTTT	-	-	TRBV10-2	TRBJ1-1
CASNEAGLAYEQYF	TGTGCCAGCAATGAGGCAGGGTTGGCCTACGAGCAGTACTTC	-	-	TRBV2	TRBJ2-7
CASSLDDRVGGELFF	TGTGCCAGCAGCTTAGACGACAGGGTGGGCGGGGAGCTGTTTTTT	few	TRBD1	TRBV7-2	TRBJ2-2
CASSSGTVTDTQYF	TGTGCCAGCAGCTCCGGGACAGTCACAGATACGCAGTATTTT	-	TRBD1	TRBV7-2	TRBJ2-3
CASSKSSAYEQYF	TGTGCCAGCAGCAAGTCCAGCGCCTACGAGCAGTACTTC	-	-	TRBV21-1	TRBJ2-7
CASSLATPNYGYTF	TGTGCCAGCAGCTTAGCCACACCTAACTATGGCTACACCTTC	-	-	TRBV7-9	TRBJ1-2
CASSREVGASYEQYF	TGTGCCAGCAGCCGGGAGGTGGGAGCTTCCTACGAGCAGTACTTC	-	TRBD2	TRBV6-1	TRBJ2-7
CASRTGGGNEQFF	TGTGCCAGCAGGACAGGGGGGGGCAATGAGCAGTTCTTC	-	TRBD1	TRBV12-3/TRBV12-4	TRBJ2-1
CASSPGGGASNQPQHF	TGTGCCAGCAGCCCCGGAGGAGGGGCCAGCAATCAGCCCCAGCATTTT	few	-	TRBV9	TRBJ1-5
CAISSESSYEQYF	TGTGCCATCAGTAGCGAGAGTTCCTACGAGCAGTACTTC	few	-	TRBV10-3	TRBJ2-7
CASSGDRGNEQFF	TGTGCCAGCAGTGGGGACCGGGGGAATGAGCAGTTCTTC	-	-	TRBV2	TRBJ2-1
CASSAGPTYEQYF	TGTGCCAGCAGTGCAGGACCGACCTACGAGCAGTACTTC	-	-	TRBV12-3/TRBV12-4	TRBJ2-7
CASSPPTGINYGYTF	TGTGCCAGCAGCCCACCGACAGGGATCAACTATGGCTACACCTTC	few	TRBD1	TRBV7-2	TRBJ1-2
CASTERQGRYNQPQHF	TGTGCCAGCACCGAAAGACAGGGGCGTTACAATCAGCCCCAGCATTTT	-	TRBD1	TRBV6-2/TRBV6-3	TRBJ1-5